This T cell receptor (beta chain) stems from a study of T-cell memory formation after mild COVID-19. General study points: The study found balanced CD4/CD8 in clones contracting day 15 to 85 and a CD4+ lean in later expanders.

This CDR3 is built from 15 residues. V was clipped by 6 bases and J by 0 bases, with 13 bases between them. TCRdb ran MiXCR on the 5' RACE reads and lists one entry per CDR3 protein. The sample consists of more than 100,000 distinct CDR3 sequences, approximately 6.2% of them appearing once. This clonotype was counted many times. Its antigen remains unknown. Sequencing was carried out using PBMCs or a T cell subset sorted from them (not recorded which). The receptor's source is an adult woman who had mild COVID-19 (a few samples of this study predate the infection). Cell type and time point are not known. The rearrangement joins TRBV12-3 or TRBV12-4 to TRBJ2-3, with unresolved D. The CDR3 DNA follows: TGTGCCAGCAGCTCCGGCGTTCTTAGCACAGATACGCAGTATTTT. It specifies CASSSGVLSTDTQYF.